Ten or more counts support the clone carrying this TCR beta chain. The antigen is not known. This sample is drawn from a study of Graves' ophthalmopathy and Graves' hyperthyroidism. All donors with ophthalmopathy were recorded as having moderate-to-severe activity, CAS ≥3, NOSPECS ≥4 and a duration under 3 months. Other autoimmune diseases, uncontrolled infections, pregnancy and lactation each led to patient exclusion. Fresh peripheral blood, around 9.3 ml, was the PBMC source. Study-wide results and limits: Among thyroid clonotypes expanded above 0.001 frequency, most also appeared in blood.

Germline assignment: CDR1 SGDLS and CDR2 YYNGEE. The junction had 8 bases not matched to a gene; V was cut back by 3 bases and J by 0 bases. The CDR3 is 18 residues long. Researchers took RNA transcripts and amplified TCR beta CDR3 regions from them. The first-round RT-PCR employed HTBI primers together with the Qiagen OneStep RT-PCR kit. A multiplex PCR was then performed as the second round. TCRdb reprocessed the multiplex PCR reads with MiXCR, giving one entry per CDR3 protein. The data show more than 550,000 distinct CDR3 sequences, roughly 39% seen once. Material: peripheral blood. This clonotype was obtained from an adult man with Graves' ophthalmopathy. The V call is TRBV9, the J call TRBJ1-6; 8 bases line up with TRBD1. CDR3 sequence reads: CASSAARQGSSYNSPLHF. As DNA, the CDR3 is TGTGCCAGCAGCGCAGCGAGACAGGGGAGCTCCTATAATTCACCCCTCCACTTT.